The 30 T cell receptor beta chains reported below all come from one sample, sequenced in a study of blood T cell repertoires in COVID-19. Libraries were prepared by immunoSEQ multiplex PCR; TCRdb keeps only in-frame clonotypes and omits some of them. The data hold about 310,000 clones, with 87% observed a single time. The sequenced sample was peripheral blood. All receptors derive from a woman aged 45-59 years who had recovered from COVID-19.

This clone has a handful of counts. This rearrangement joins TRBV5-1 to TRBJ1-2, with 7 nucleotides matching TRBD1. Germline V CDR1 and CDR2: SGHRS, YFSETQ. Trimming took 4 bases from V and 1 from J; bases not matched to a gene: 4. The CDR3 contains 14 residues. CDR3 coding DNA: TGCGCCAGCAGCCCACGACAGGGTAACTATGGCTACACCTTC. Translation: CASSPRQGNYGYTF.

This clone occurred once. The genes are TRBV6-6 and TRBJ1-5; TRBD1 is a possible D gene (5 bases). The CDR3 sequence is 16 residues long. V gave up 3 bases and J gave up 4 bases, with 16 bases separating them. Germline lookup yields CDR1 MNHNY and CDR2 SVGAGI (reference sequence). CDR3 protein: CASSYTGLAVNQPQHF. The CDR3 coding sequence is TGTGCCAGCAGTTATACGGGACTGGCAGTTAATCAGCCCCAGCATTTT.

The chain has TRBV2 and TRBJ2-5; 7 bases are shared with TRBD1. Germline lookup yields CDR1 SNHLY and CDR2 FYNNEI. J lost 5 bases, V lost 5 bases, and 5 bases had no gene match. This CDR3 has 13 amino acids. CDR3 coding DNA: TGTGCCAGCAGTACCGACAGGGTCGAGACCCAGTACTTC. Protein: CASSTDRVETQYF.

The chain has TRBV5-1 and TRBJ2-1, with 8 bases matching TRBD2. CDR1 is SGHRS, CDR2 YFSETQ, per germline. This CDR3 has 16 residues. The J segment lost 9 bases and the V segment lost 3 bases, leaving 14 bases of the junction unmatched. The CDR3 DNA is TGCGCCAGCAGCTACGCCCCGGGACTAGTAAATGTTGAGCAGTTCTTC. Protein product: CASSYAPGLVNVEQFF.

This clone was counted once. The chain has TRBV5-1 and TRBJ2-2; TRBD2 matches at 9 bases. Trimming cost V 4 bases and J 7 bases; bases outside gene matches: 8. Germline CDR1 SGHRS, CDR2 YFSETQ. This CDR3 is built from 15 residues. The CDR3 loop reads CASSTLAGVYGELFF. For the CDR3, the DNA is TGCGCCAGCAGCACTTTAGCGGGAGTCTACGGGGAGCTGTTTTTT.

V gene TRBV3-1 (or the pseudogene TRBV3-2) combines with J gene TRBJ2-3; maybe TRBD1 (5 bases). Germline V gene data show CDR1 as LGHDT and CDR2 as YNNKEL (reference sequence). Trimming stripped 3 bases from V and 5 bases from J, with 9 bases between. CDR3 length: 13 amino acids. The CDR3 DNA reads as TGTGCCAGCAGCCACTTAGGGGTAGATACGCAGTATTTT. As protein: CASSHLGVDTQYF.

The V call is TRBV4-3, the J call TRBJ2-3, with 9 bases fitting TRBD2. After removal of 1 base from V and 4 bases from J, the junction contained 9 bases not matched to a gene. Germline CDR1 and CDR2: LGHNA and YSLEER. This CDR3 has 17 residues. The CDR3 reads CASSQGLGGRDSDTQYF. DNA of the CDR3: TGCGCCAGCAGCCAAGGCTTGGGCGGGAGGGATTCAGATACGCAGTATTTT.

The chain links TRBV15 to TRBJ2-4; 11 bases align to TRBD2. The germline CDR1 and CDR2 sequences are LNHNV and YYDKDF (reference sequence). The CDR3 length is 16 residues. V trimming: 4 bases; J trimming: 8 bases; junction bases outside the gene matches: 10. The CDR3 loop is CATSMKIAGGSYIQYF. The CDR3 coding sequence is TGTGCCACCAGCATGAAAATAGCGGGGGGGAGTTACATTCAGTACTTC.

The chain uses TRBV30 and TRBJ2-1, with a weak D call TRBD2 (6 bases). Trimming left V 2 bases short and J 9 bases short, with 14 bases between. Germline lookup yields CDR1 GTSNPN and CDR2 SVGIG (reference sequence). This CDR3 is 13 amino acids long. In DNA form, the CDR3 reads TGTGCCTGGAGTTGGGGCGGGACGAGTGAGCAGTTCTTC. Translating gives CAWSWGGTSEQFF.

The chain recombines TRBV3-1 (or the pseudogene TRBV3-2) with TRBJ2-3, with unresolved D. The germline V gene has CDR1 LGHDT and CDR2 YNNKEL (reference sequence). The CDR3 is made up of 14 amino acids. V lost 0 bases and J 5 bases, leaving 9 bases between the germline ends. The CDR3 is CASSQEGTRDTQYF. The CDR3 DNA reads TGTGCCAGCAGCCAAGAGGGCACGAGAGATACGCAGTATTTT.

The chain carries TRBV9 and TRBJ2-2; 7 bases are shared with TRBD2. The length of the CDR3 is 16 residues. Germline V lookup: CDR1 SGDLS, CDR2 YYNGEE. V lost 4 bases, J lost 0 bases, and 6 bases stayed unmatched. CDR3 in amino acids: CASSLIAGANTGELFF. The CDR3 DNA is TGTGCCAGCAGCCTCATCGCGGGAGCGAACACCGGGGAGCTGTTTTTT.

The table lists this clone with a count of one. This chain connects TRBV28 to TRBJ2-1; D not resolved. Trimming cost V 5 bases and J 6 bases, with 5 bases left between them. CDR3 size: 11 residues. Germline V lookup: CDR1 MDHEN, CDR2 SYDVKM. The CDR3 is CASSPVNEQFF. The CDR3 region has the DNA TGTGCCAGCAGTCCTGTCAATGAGCAGTTCTTC.

This clone appeared a few times. This rearrangement joins TRBV5-1 to TRBJ2-7; the D gene is possibly TRBD2 (7 bases). Germline CDR1 is SGHRS and CDR2 is YFSETQ. Trimming shortened V by 4 bases and J by 3 bases, and 26 bases separated the two germline ends. The CDR3 is 18 amino acids. This chain's CDR3 is CASSPFKLRFGGHYEQYF. The CDR3 nucleotides are TGCGCCAGCAGCCCTTTCAAATTGCGGTTCGGGGGGCACTACGAGCAGTACTTC.

The CDR3 bases are TGTGCCAGCAGCAAAGGGACAGGGTCGTCTCAGCCCCAGCATTTT. Amino acid sequence: CASSKGTGSSQPQHF. The chain joins TRBV21-1 to TRBJ1-5; TRBD1 is the table's D call and was not checked against the DNA. TRBV21-1 represents a pseudogene. The CDR3 runs 15 residues.

This CDR3 is CASSWTGREDSPLHF. The CDR3 DNA reads TGCGCCAGCAGCTGGACCGGACGGGAGGATTCACCCCTCCACTTT. The chain uses TRBV5-1 and TRBJ1-6; D is uncertain. CDR1 is SGHRS and CDR2 is YFSETQ in the germline V gene. The CDR3 contains 15 residues. With 3 bases removed from V and 8 bases from J, the gap between germline ends came to 15 bases.

The J gene is TRBJ2-1, the V gene TRBV27; weak D call: TRBD2 (6 bases). V was pared by 5 bases and J by 2 bases, with 10 bases between. Looked up from germline, CDR1 is MNHEY and CDR2 is SMNVEV (reference sequence). The CDR3 covers 14 residues. The CDR3, as DNA: TGTGCCAGCAGTGGAGGGAGCCCCTACAATGAGCAGTTCTTC. The encoded protein is CASSGGSPYNEQFF.

The chain employs TRBV5-4 and TRBJ2-7, with TRBD1 matching over 8 bases. This CDR3 spans 15 amino acids. V shed 0 bases, J shed 1 base, and the junction held 3 bases outside the gene matches. Looked up from germline, CDR1 is SGHNT and CDR2 is YYREEE (reference sequence). This CDR3 reads CASSLAGQGSYEQYF. CDR3 DNA sequence: TGTGCCAGCAGCTTGGCCGGACAGGGATCCTACGAGCAGTACTTC.

This chain connects TRBV27 to TRBJ1-5, with unresolved D. Per germline, CDR1 MNHEY and CDR2 SMNVEV (reference sequence). The CDR3 has 14 amino acids. V shed 8 bases and J shed 6 bases, with 17 bases lying between them. CDR3 protein: CASAPGGNTQPQHF. CDR3 DNA sequence: TGTGCCAGCGCCCCTGGAGGGAATACTCAGCCCCAGCATTTT.

This chain uses TRBV7-2 with TRBJ2-2, with 7 bases aligning to TRBD2. Trimming removed 2 bases from V and 8 bases from J; junction bases left unmatched: 8. Germline V lookup: CDR1 SGHTA, CDR2 FQGNSA. This CDR3 is built from 15 residues. CDR3 nucleotide sequence: TGTGCCAGCAGCTTATTGGGCGGGAGTACGGGGGAGCTGTTTTTT. Its protein is CASSLLGGSTGELFF.

In this sample, this clone turned up a few times. The chain has TRBV10-3 and TRBJ1-6; the match to TRBD1 covers 10 bases. The CDR3 loop spans 14 amino acids. The V gene's germline CDR1 is ENHRY and CDR2 SYGVKD. V dropped 8 bases and J dropped 9; count of bases not matched to a gene: 7. The CDR3 bases are TGTGCCATCGCAAGGACAGGGGGAATTTCACCCCTCCACTTT. It translates to CAIARTGGISPLHF.

The chain links TRBV5-6 to TRBJ1-3; tentatively, D is TRBD1 (5 bases). Trimming pared 6 bases from V and 0 bases from J, leaving 16 bases between. Germline V gene sequence: CDR1 SGHDT, CDR2 YYEEEE. The CDR3 consists of 16 residues. As DNA, the CDR3 is TGTGCCAGCAACCTACGGGGGATTTCCTCTGGAAACACCATATATTTT. Its protein product is CASNLRGISSGNTIYF.

V usage is TRBV6-6 and J usage is TRBJ2-3; D may be TRBD1 (6 bases). In germline, CDR1 is MNHNY, CDR2 SVGAGI (reference sequence). V lost 5 bases and J 2 bases, leaving 17 bases between the germline ends. This CDR3 is 16 amino acids long. CDR3 residues: CASSPLQGSNTDTQYF. In DNA form, the CDR3 reads TGTGCCAGCAGTCCACTACAGGGATCGAACACAGATACGCAGTATTTT.

This chain links TRBV18 with TRBJ1-2; D is unclear. Trimming took 3 bases from V and 8 from J, leaving 10 bases between them. In germline, CDR1 is KGHSH, CDR2 LQKENI. This CDR3 region has 12 residues. CDR3 nucleotide sequence: TGTGCCAGCTCACCCCCTGAGGGCGGCTACACCTTC. It translates to CASSPPEGGYTF.

The chain links TRBV5-6 to TRBJ2-7; no clear D gene. Germline CDR1 is SGHDT and CDR2 is YYEEEE. Trimming stripped 3 bases from V and 0 bases from J, with 4 bases between. This CDR3 has 12 residues. The CDR3 reads CASSSSSYEQYF. The DNA of the CDR3 is TGTGCCAGCAGCTCCTCCTCCTACGAGCAGTACTTC.

This clone came up once. The genes are TRBV5-1 and TRBJ1-3, with a possible D match to TRBD1 (5 bases). Germline V lookup: CDR1 SGHRS, CDR2 YFSETQ. V dropped 0 bases and J dropped 1 base, with 11 bases sitting between them. The CDR3 is 16 residues long. The CDR3 is CASSLDGARSGNTIYF. CDR3 DNA: TGCGCCAGCAGCTTGGATGGGGCACGATCTGGAAACACCATATATTTT.

This clone was picked up one time. The chain is built from TRBV18 and TRBJ2-7; tentatively, D is TRBD1 (6 bases). The CDR3 extends over 14 amino acids. Germline V gene lookup returns CDR1 KGHSH and CDR2 LQKENI. Trimming took 2 bases from V and 5 from J, leaving 13 bases between them. This chain's CDR3 is CASSPRGNRDEQYF. CDR3 nucleotides: TGTGCCAGCTCACCAAGGGGGAACAGGGACGAGCAGTACTTC.

This clone was counted only a few times. The V gene is TRBV11-2, the J gene TRBJ2-1; D unresolved. Trimming removed 0 bases at V and 8 bases at J, with 11 bases between. The germline V gene has CDR1 SGHAT and CDR2 FQNNGV. The CDR3 is 14 residues long. As DNA, the CDR3 is TGTGCCAGCAGCTTAGACTCCGAGTCCCATGAGCAGTTCTTC. Protein: CASSLDSESHEQFF.

The chain links TRBV24-1 to TRBJ2-1; the match to TRBD2 covers 9 bases. From germline, CDR1 is KGHDR and CDR2 SFDVKD. The CDR3 totals 17 residues. The V and J ends lost 3 bases and 4 bases, in that order; junction bases with no gene match: 9. The DNA for the CDR3 is TGTGCCACCAGTGATCCCTACTGGGCGGGAGGGTACAATGAGCAGTTCTTC. Translated: CATSDPYWAGGYNEQFF.

This clone was picked up a small number of times. A much larger clone sits a single nucleotide away, making a read error possible. The same CDR3 can be traced to other DNA sequences in this sample. The chain employs TRBV28 and TRBJ1-5; possibly TRBD1 for D (5 bases). The V end was cut by 2 bases, the J end by 2 bases, with 7 bases between. The CDR3 is made up of 14 amino acids. CDR1 MDHEN and CDR2 SYDVKM come from the germline V gene. The DNA for the CDR3 is TGTGCCAGCAGTTTAGGAGGGGGCAATCAGCCCCAGCATTTT. Residues: CASSLGGGNQPQHF.

Notes on this clone: A much larger clone differs by one base, so this may be a read error. This sample includes further DNA sequences coding for the same CDR3. The chain carries TRBV9 and TRBJ1-1; unclear D gene. There are 13 residues in the CDR3. Trimming took off 0 bases at V and 1 base at J, with 4 bases between the two ends. In germline, CDR1 is SGDLS, CDR2 YYNGEE. CDR3 sequence reads: CASSVDSNTEAFF. The CDR3 bases are TGTGCCAGCAGCGTAGACTCGAACACTGAAGCTTTCTTT.